The 16 T cell receptor beta chains presented below share a single source sample, sequenced in a study of CD8 T cells in Susac syndrome. Random hexamers were used to reverse transcribe about 0.5 to 1 ug of RNA. TCRdb redid the calling of the immunoSEQ multiplex PCR reads with MiXCR, one entry per CDR3 protein. The table lists more than 200,000 distinct CDR3 sequences, 90% to 95% of them singletons. Sequences were obtained from CD4+ T cells from PBMCs. Source of these receptors: a human donor with multiple sclerosis.

The chain couples TRBV5-4 to TRBJ2-7; TRBD1 agrees at 9 bases. This CDR3 has 15 amino acids. Germline CDR1 reads SGHNT; CDR2 reads YYREEE (reference sequence). With 3 bases clipped from V and 7 bases from J, the junction kept 11 bases outside the gene matches. In nucleotides, the CDR3 is TGTGCCAGCAGCTGGGCACAGGGGGCAGGAGGGGAGCAGTACTTC. It codes for CASSWAQGAGGEQYF.

CDR3 region: CSARGLAGGLETQYF. DNA for the CDR3: TGCAGTGCTAGAGGACTAGCGGGGGGGCTCGAGACCCAGTACTTC. The chain recombines TRBV20-1 with TRBJ2-5; 14 nucleotides agree with TRBD2. The CDR3 is 15 residues long. Per the germline V gene, CDR1 is DFQATT and CDR2 is SNEGSKA (reference sequence). V lost 1 base to trimming and J lost 5 bases; unmatched junction nucleotides: 3.

The CDR3 DNA follows: TGTGCCAGCAGCTTAGCCGGGTCGAAGTACAATGAGCAGTTCTTC. It yields the protein CASSLAGSKYNEQFF. The chain joins TRBV7-2 to TRBJ2-1; D is unclear. Per germline, CDR1 SGHTA and CDR2 FQGNSA. Trimming shortened V by 0 bases and J by 4 bases, and 10 bases separated the two germline ends. There are 15 residues in the CDR3. Drawing the rest from reference TRBV7-2 and TRBJ2-1, the complete variable domain is GAGVSQSPSNKVTEKGKDVELRCDPISGHTALYWYRQSLGQGLEFLIYFQGNSAPDKSGLPSDRFSAERTGGSVSTLTIQRTQQEDSAVYLCASSLAGSKYNEQFFGPGTRLTVL.

The V call is TRBV15, the J call TRBJ1-4; 9 bases map to TRBD1. The CDR3 consists of 16 residues. J was trimmed by 5 bases and V by 4 bases; bases with no gene match: 8. The germline CDR1 and CDR2 sequences are LNHNV and YYDKDF (reference sequence). The chain's CDR3 is CATSINSGTGNEKLFF. The DNA of the CDR3 is TGTGCCACCAGCATAAATTCCGGGACAGGGAATGAAAAACTGTTTTTT.

The chain recombines TRBV6-2 or TRBV6-3 with TRBJ1-4, with 7 bases identical to TRBD1. Germline CDR1 MNHEY, CDR2 SVGEGT. The V segment lost 6 bases and the J segment 4 bases; nucleotides outside the gene matches: 5. This CDR3 is 14 amino acids long. The CDR3 region has the DNA TGTGCCAGCAGAATGACAGGGAGTAATGAAAAACTGTTTTTT. This translates into CASRMTGSNEKLFF.

V gene TRBV27 combines with J gene TRBJ2-1; unclear D gene. The V end was cut by 3 bases, the J end by 7 bases, with 7 bases between. CDR1 and CDR2 (germline): MNHEY, SMNVEV (reference sequence). This CDR3 contains 12 residues. As DNA, the CDR3 is TGTGCCAGCAGTTTTCTGGGGAATGAGCAGTTCTTC. The encoded protein is CASSFLGNEQFF.

J is TRBJ2-1 and V is TRBV7-9, with D maybe TRBD2 (6 bases). There are 13 residues in the CDR3. Trimming stripped 4 bases from V and 3 bases from J, with 7 bases between. Germline CDR1 and CDR2: SEHNR and FQNEAQ (reference sequence). The CDR3, as DNA: TGTGCCAGCAGCTGGGGGGTCTACAATGAGCAGTTCTTC. Translating it yields CASSWGVYNEQFF.

The chain recombines TRBV27 with TRBJ2-7, with 7 bases aligning to TRBD2. V shed 2 bases and J 2 bases; nucleotides not matched to a gene: 9. This CDR3 is built from 16 residues. Germline V lookup: CDR1 MNHEY, CDR2 SMNVEV (reference sequence). CDR3 sequence: CASSLRSAGRAYEQYF. CDR3 in DNA: TGTGCCAGCAGTTTAAGGTCCGCAGGGAGGGCCTACGAGCAGTACTTC.

The chain is built from TRBV28 and TRBJ2-3; 9 positions agree with TRBD2. CDR3 size: 15 residues. CDR1 MDHEN and CDR2 SYDVKM come from the germline V gene. With 8 bases clipped from V and 0 bases from J, the junction kept 6 bases outside the gene matches. DNA of the CDR3: TGTGCCAGCCGAGGCGGGGGGGCTAGCACAGATACGCAGTATTTT. Translated, it gives CASRGGGASTDTQYF.

The chain is built from TRBV20-1 and TRBJ2-5; D possibly uses TRBD1 or TRBD2 (6 bases each). The CDR3 totals 15 residues. Germline lookup yields CDR1 DFQATT and CDR2 SNEGSKA (reference sequence). The ends were cut back, 3 bases at V and 5 bases at J, with 19 bases in the middle. CDR3 DNA: TGCAGTGCTAGCCCCCCGACGGGGGCTGGGGAGACCCAGTACTTC. Its translation: CSASPPTGAGETQYF.

The chain links TRBV6-5 to TRBJ1-1; TRBD1 might be the D (5 bases). Trimming removed 2 bases from V and 3 bases from J, with 13 bases in between. The germline V gene has CDR1 MNHEY and CDR2 SVGAGI. CDR3 length: 15 residues. CDR3 residues: CASSYVGRADTEAFF. CDR3 bases: TGTGCCAGCAGTTACGTCGGCAGGGCGGACACTGAAGCTTTCTTT.

J is TRBJ2-6 and V is TRBV11-1, with 11 positions matching TRBD2. With 4 bases clipped from V and 4 bases from J, the junction kept 15 bases outside the gene matches. Germline CDR1 SGHAT, CDR2 FQDESV (reference sequence). There are 20 residues in the CDR3. CDR3 sequence (DNA): TGTGCCAGCAGCTCGTCACCCTTAGCGGGAGGGATGGGGGGGGCCAACGTCCTGACTTTC. Amino acids: CASSSSPLAGGMGGANVLTF.

The chain couples TRBV19 to TRBJ1-5, with a tentative D call TRBD1 (5 bases). There are 14 residues in the CDR3. The V end lost 7 bases, the J end lost 3 bases, and 13 bases lay between the germline ends. Germline V gene sequence: CDR1 LNHDA, CDR2 SQIVND (reference sequence). The CDR3 here is CASTRGGFNQPQHF. The DNA of the CDR3 is TGTGCCAGTACCCGGGGGGGGTTCAATCAGCCCCAGCATTTT.

This chain connects TRBV20-1 to TRBJ1-4, with 9 bases identical to TRBD1. Germline V gene sequence: CDR1 DFQATT, CDR2 SNEGSKA (reference sequence). V dropped 3 bases and J dropped 6; count of bases not matched to a gene: 8. This CDR3 contains 15 residues. CDR3 protein: CSASPGQGRHEKLFF. The CDR3 region has the DNA TGCAGTGCTAGTCCCGGACAGGGGAGGCATGAAAAACTGTTTTTT.

V gene TRBV19 combines with J gene TRBJ1-2, with 7 bases that match TRBD1. The V gene's germline CDR1 is LNHDA and CDR2 SQIVND (reference sequence). V shed 6 bases and J 4 bases; nucleotides not matched to a gene: 8. The CDR3 contains 14 residues. CDR3 nucleotides: TGTGCCAGTAGCATACAGGGGAACCTCTATGGCTACACCTTC. It specifies CASSIQGNLYGYTF.

This clonotype was observed once. The rearrangement links TRBV3-1 to TRBJ2-7, with D hard to call. CDR1 is LGHDT and CDR2 is YNNKEL in the germline V gene (reference sequence). Trimming removed 1 base from V and 2 bases from J, with 12 bases in between. The CDR3 runs 15 residues. CDR3 loop: CASSQASSIAYEQYF. As DNA, the CDR3 is TGTGCCAGCAGCCAAGCGTCCAGCATTGCCTACGAGCAGTACTTC.